This TCR beta chain was sequenced in a study of control samples from healthy donors and cancer patients. This CDR3 region has 16 residues. With 4 bases clipped from V and 2 bases from J, the junction kept 8 bases outside the gene matches. Germline loops: CDR1 SGDLS, CDR2 YYNGEE. The repertoire was sequenced with immunoSEQ multiplex PCR; TCRdb's copy has only in-frame clones and lacks some. This sample carries 90,000 to 150,000 clones, about 86% of them seen once, and the ten largest clones take about 12%. Sequencing was performed on blood. The chain is built from TRBV9 and TRBJ1-3; 8 positions match TRBD1. The clonotype comes from a man aged 30 to 45 in good health. The CDR3 loop reads CASSPTRGLTGNTIYF. For the CDR3, the DNA is TGTGCCAGCAGCCCAACCAGGGGGCTTACTGGAAACACCATATATTTT.